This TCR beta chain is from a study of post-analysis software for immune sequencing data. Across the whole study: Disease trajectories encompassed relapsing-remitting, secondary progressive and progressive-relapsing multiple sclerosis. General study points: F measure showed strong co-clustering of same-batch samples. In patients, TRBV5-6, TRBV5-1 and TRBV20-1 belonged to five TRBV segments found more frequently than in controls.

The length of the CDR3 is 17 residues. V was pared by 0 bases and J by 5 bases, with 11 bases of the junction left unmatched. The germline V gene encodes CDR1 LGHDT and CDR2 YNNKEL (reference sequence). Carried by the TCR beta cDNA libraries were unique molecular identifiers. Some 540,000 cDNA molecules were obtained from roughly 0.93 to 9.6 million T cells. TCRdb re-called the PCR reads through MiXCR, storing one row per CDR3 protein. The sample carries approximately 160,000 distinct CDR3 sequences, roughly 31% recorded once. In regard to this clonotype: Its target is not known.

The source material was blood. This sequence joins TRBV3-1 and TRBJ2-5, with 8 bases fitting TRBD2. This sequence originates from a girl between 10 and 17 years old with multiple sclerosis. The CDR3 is CASSQEGRAGAGETQYF. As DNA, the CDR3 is TGTGCCAGCAGCCAAGAGGGGCGAGCGGGAGCGGGTGAGACCCAGTACTTC.